What follows are 25 T cell receptor beta chains derived from one specimen sequenced in a study of cytomegalovirus exposure and HLA in healthy donors. With 60 Vbeta and 13 Jbeta primers, the PCR was carried out. TCRdb's table, derived via immunoSEQ multiplex PCR, lists solely in-frame clones and lacks some. This sample has about 120,000 clones, with about 59% found just once. The sequenced material came from PBMCs. The receptors shown here come from a woman between 40 and 50 years old in good health and CMV-seropositive.

This clone was seen only a few times. The DNA for the CDR3 is TGTGCCAGCAGTTTCACCCACTTCGGACAGGGTGGAGACCATGGCTACACCTTC. Its translation is CASSFTHFGQGGDHGYTF. The chain employs TRBV27 and TRBJ1-2; 8 bases agree with TRBD1. CDR1 and CDR2 (germline): MNHEY, SMNVEV (reference sequence). V trimming: 3 bases; J trimming: 6 bases; junction bases outside the gene matches: 18. The CDR3 runs 18 residues.

There are a few counts of this clone. V usage is TRBV29-1 and J usage is TRBJ2-1; maybe TRBD1 (5 bases). The CDR3 extends over 14 amino acids. CDR1 is SQVTM and CDR2 is ANQGSEA in the germline V gene. V was pared by 2 bases and J by 6 bases, with 14 bases between. CDR3 coding DNA: TGCAGCGTTGAATCATGGGGCGAATCCAATGAGCAGTTCTTC. Its protein product is CSVESWGESNEQFF.

This chain links TRBV4-2 with TRBJ1-5; possibly TRBD1 for D (6 bases). This CDR3 region has 13 residues. Germline V gene sequence: CDR1 LGHNA, CDR2 YNFKEQ. V was clipped by 2 bases and J by 6 bases, with 8 bases between them. This chain's CDR3 is CASSQIGGQPQHF. CDR3 sequence (DNA): TGTGCCAGCAGCCAAATAGGGGGTCAGCCCCAGCATTTT.

The genes are TRBV28 and TRBJ2-1; 8 bases map to TRBD2. Germline lookup yields CDR1 MDHEN and CDR2 SYDVKM. V dropped 6 bases and J dropped 4; count of bases not matched to a gene: 5. There are 14 residues in the CDR3. CDR3 amino acids: CASRISGTYNEQFF. Here the CDR3 DNA reads TGTGCCAGCAGGATTAGCGGGACTTACAATGAGCAGTTCTTC. The variable domain in full, with the rest retrieved from reference TRBV28 and TRBJ2-1, is DVKVTQSSRYLVKRTGEKVFLECVQDMDHENMFWYRQDPGLGLRLIYFSYDVKMKEKGDIPEGYSVSREKKERFSLILESASTNQTSMYLCASRISGTYNEQFFGPGTRLTVL.

This clone came up a few times. The chain employs TRBV5-4 and TRBJ2-7, with TRBD1 as a possible D gene (5 bases). Trimming left V 0 bases short and J 3 bases short, with 10 bases between. This CDR3 contains 14 residues. Germline CDR1 reads SGHNT; CDR2 reads YYREEE (reference sequence). Here the CDR3 reads CASSLDDSVYEQYF. Here the CDR3 DNA reads TGTGCCAGCAGCTTGGACGACAGTGTCTACGAGCAGTACTTC.

J is TRBJ2-2 and V is TRBV4-3, with TRBD2 matching over 11 bases. Germline assignment: CDR1 LGHNA and CDR2 YSLEER. J gave up 0 bases and V 4 bases, and 4 bases lay outside the gene matches. The CDR3 loop spans 17 amino acids. The CDR3 sequence: CASSLLAGGANTGELFF. CDR3 DNA sequence: TGCGCCAGCAGCCTGCTAGCGGGAGGTGCGAACACCGGGGAGCTGTTTTTT.

The CDR3 reads CSVEETSGSSDTQYF. The CDR3 coding sequence is TGCAGCGTTGAGGAGACTAGCGGGAGTTCAGATACGCAGTATTTT. The chain joins TRBV29-1 to TRBJ2-3; 12 bases are a match to TRBD2. The CDR3 runs 15 residues. Looked up from germline, CDR1 is SQVTM and CDR2 is ANQGSEA. V gave up 3 bases and J gave up 4 bases; unmatched junction bases: 5.

The chain carries TRBV7-8 and TRBJ2-1, with TRBD2 identical over 12 bases. V shed 5 bases, J shed 4 bases, and the junction held 6 bases outside the gene matches. CDR1 SGHVS and CDR2 FQNEAQ come from the germline V gene. The CDR3 runs to 16 residues. The CDR3: CASSRGLAGSYNEQFF. Here the CDR3 DNA reads TGTGCCAGCAGCCGGGGACTAGCGGGTTCTTACAATGAGCAGTTCTTC. Supplemented by reference TRBV7-8 and TRBJ2-1, the full variable domain reads GAGVSQSPRYKVAKRGQDVALRCDPISGHVSLFWYQQALGQGPEFLTYFQNEAQLDKSGLPSDRFFAERPEGSVSTLKIQRTQQEDSAVYLCASSRGLAGSYNEQFFGPGTRLTVL.

This chain links TRBV19 with TRBJ2-1, with D perhaps matching TRBD1 (6 bases). The CDR3 length is 13 residues. Per the germline V gene, CDR1 is LNHDA and CDR2 is SQIVND (reference sequence). V shed 5 bases and J shed 9 bases, with 14 bases lying between them. CDR3 nucleotide sequence: TGTGCCAGTAGTTCGTCAGGGGCAAGTGAGCAGTTCTTC. It codes for CASSSSGASEQFF. The full variable domain, in which reference TRBV19 and TRBJ2-1 provide the parts outside the CDR3, is DGGITQSPKYLFRKEGQNVTLSCEQNLNHDAMYWYRQDPGQGLRLIYYSQIVNDFQKGDIAEGYSVSREKKESFPLTVTSAQKNPTAFYLCASSSSGASEQFFGPGTRLTVL.

The chain couples TRBV6-5 to TRBJ2-3, with D perhaps matching TRBD2 (5 bases). The V gene's germline CDR1 is MNHEY and CDR2 SVGAGI. Between the trimmed V and J ends, which lost 5 bases and 6 bases, there was a span of 9 bases. This CDR3 region has 12 residues. The CDR3 is CASSRDWDTQYF. CDR3 nucleotides: TGTGCCAGCAGTCGGGATTGGGATACGCAGTATTTT.

V and J are TRBV2 and TRBJ1-2; a possible D gene is TRBD1 (6 bases). The V gene lost 4 bases and the J gene lost 8 bases, with 17 bases spanning the gap. This CDR3 has 14 residues. Germline CDR1 SNHLY, CDR2 FYNNEI. CDR3 loop: CASSASWQGRGYTF. The CDR3, as DNA: TGTGCCAGCAGTGCCTCTTGGCAGGGGCGGGGCTACACCTTC.

The chain carries TRBV4-3 and TRBJ2-1; TRBD2 aligns across 8 bases. The CDR3 has 13 residues. The V gene's germline CDR1 is LGHNA and CDR2 YSLEER. Trimming cost V 4 bases and J 13 bases; bases outside gene matches: 9. CDR3 DNA: TGCGCCAGCAGCCTAAGCGGGAGTGCCCCCCAGTTCTTC. Its translation is CASSLSGSAPQFF.

V and J are TRBV7-9 and TRBJ2-2; D perhaps matches TRBD2 (6 bases). V shed 2 bases and J shed 7 bases, with 14 bases lying between them. This CDR3 is built from 15 residues. Germline loops: CDR1 SEHNR, CDR2 FQNEAQ (reference sequence). The CDR3 nucleotides read TGTGCCAGCAGCTTATGGGACTCGCGGGACGGGGAGCTGTTTTTT. Translated, it gives CASSLWDSRDGELFF.

V usage is TRBV14 and J usage is TRBJ2-7; the D gene is possibly TRBD2 (6 bases). V gave up 0 bases and J gave up 9 bases, with 12 bases separating them. The CDR3 has 13 amino acids. Per germline, CDR1 SGHDN and CDR2 FVKESK. The CDR3 loop is CASSQDGSAGQYF. The CDR3, as DNA: TGTGCCAGCAGCCAAGATGGGTCAGCGGGGCAGTACTTC.

The chain couples TRBV30 to TRBJ1-4; TRBD1 agrees at 9 bases. This CDR3 is built from 16 residues. The germline gives CDR1 GTSNPN, CDR2 SVGIG (reference sequence). J was trimmed by 4 bases and V by 5 bases; bases with no gene match: 11. CDR3 loop: CAWAPGQGSNNEKLFF. The CDR3 DNA is TGTGCCTGGGCCCCGGGACAGGGCTCCAATAATGAAAAACTGTTTTTT. Based on the CDR3 plus reference TRBV30 and TRBJ1-4, the full variable domain is SQTIHQWPATLVQPVGSPLSLECTVEGTSNPNLYWYRQAAGRGLQLLFYSVGIGQISSEVPQNLSASRPQDRQFILSSKKLLLSDSGFYLCAWAPGQGSNNEKLFFGSGTQLSVL.

The V call is TRBV28, the J call TRBJ1-2, with D hard to call. Trimming took off 6 bases at V and 6 bases at J, with 14 bases between the two ends. CDR1 is MDHEN and CDR2 is SYDVKM in the germline V gene. The length of the CDR3 is 13 residues. CDR3 nucleotides: TGTGCCAGCAGATTCGTCGTGGCTCATGGCTACACCTTC. Amino acid sequence: CASRFVVAHGYTF.

The CDR3: CASGQGLQETQYF. In nucleotides, the CDR3 is TGTGCTAGTGGGCAGGGTCTCCAAGAGACCCAGTACTTC. The chain combines TRBV12-5 with TRBJ2-5, with a tentative D call TRBD1 (5 bases). The germline V and J ends were trimmed by 6 bases and 1 base, with 9 bases remaining between them. This CDR3 has 13 amino acids. CDR1 is LGHNT, CDR2 FRNRAP, per germline.

This clone was seen a few times. The chain joins TRBV19 to TRBJ1-5; 9 bases are a match to TRBD1. The trim removed 6 bases at V and 3 bases at J, leaving 6 bases unmatched. This CDR3 spans 15 amino acids. Per germline, CDR1 LNHDA and CDR2 SQIVND (reference sequence). CDR3 DNA: TGTGCCAGTAGCCCGACAGGGGGGGTCAATCAGCCCCAGCATTTT. It is translated as CASSPTGGVNQPQHF.

V and J are TRBV18 and TRBJ1-5; perhaps TRBD1 as D (5 bases). V lost 6 bases, J lost 3 bases, and 15 bases lay in between. In germline, CDR1 is KGHSH, CDR2 LQKENI. The CDR3 loop spans 15 amino acids. This CDR3 is CASSSSQGYNQPQHF. The CDR3 DNA reads TGTGCCAGCTCCAGCAGTCAGGGTTACAATCAGCCCCAGCATTTT.

There are a few counts of this clone. The genes are TRBV5-4 and TRBJ2-7, with 7 bases lining up with TRBD1. With V trimmed by 4 bases and J by 1 base, 8 bases remained unmatched. The CDR3 loop spans 15 amino acids. Germline loops: CDR1 SGHNT, CDR2 YYREEE (reference sequence). DNA of the CDR3: TGTGCCAGCAGCCCCGGTGGGGGACAGTCCTACGAGCAGTACTTC. It yields the protein CASSPGGGQSYEQYF. Together with reference TRBV5-4 and TRBJ2-7, the CDR3 gives the full variable domain: ETGVTQSPTHLIKTRGQQVTLRCSSQSGHNTVSWYQQALGQGPQFIFQYYREEENGRGNFPPRFSGLQFPNYSSELNVNALELDDSALYLCASSPGGGQSYEQYFGPGTRLTVT.

The J gene is TRBJ1-1, the V gene TRBV28; possibly TRBD1 for D (5 bases). The CDR3 is 11 amino acids. The V end was cut by 8 bases, the J end by 1 base, with 5 bases between. Germline loops: CDR1 MDHEN, CDR2 SYDVKM. This chain's CDR3 is CASQGNTEAFF. The CDR3 nucleotides read TGTGCCAGCCAGGGGAACACTGAAGCTTTCTTT.

The rearrangement links TRBV5-1 to TRBJ2-5, with TRBD1 matching 11 bases. The CDR3 has 14 amino acids. The V gene end was trimmed by 4 bases and the J gene end by 5 bases; junction bases not matched to a gene: 4. CDR1 is SGHRS and CDR2 is YFSETQ in the germline V gene. The CDR3 is CASSDGQGAETQYF. CDR3 nucleotides: TGCGCCAGCAGCGACGGACAGGGGGCCGAGACCCAGTACTTC. The full variable domain, rest sourced from reference TRBV5-1 and TRBJ2-5, is KAGVTQTPRYLIKTRGQQVTLSCSPISGHRSVSWYQQTPGQGLQFLFEYFSETQRNKGNFPGRFSGRQFSNSRSEMNVSTLELGDSALYLCASSDGQGAETQYFGPGTRLLVL.

This sequence joins TRBV30 and TRBJ1-2; TRBD1 matches at 8 bases. In germline, CDR1 is GTSNPN, CDR2 SVGIG (reference sequence). CDR3 length: 14 amino acids. J was trimmed by 4 bases and V by 2 bases; bases with no gene match: 6. CDR3 residues: CAWSFGQGTYGYTF. As DNA, the CDR3 is TGTGCCTGGAGTTTCGGACAGGGTACCTATGGCTACACCTTC. Based on the CDR3 plus reference TRBV30 and TRBJ1-2, the full variable domain is SQTIHQWPATLVQPVGSPLSLECTVEGTSNPNLYWYRQAAGRGLQLLFYSVGIGQISSEVPQNLSASRPQDRQFILSSKKLLLSDSGFYLCAWSFGQGTYGYTFGSGTRLTVV.

This chain joins TRBV5-1 and TRBJ2-2; 7 bases line up with TRBD2. V shed 4 bases, J shed 1 base, and the junction held 13 bases outside the gene matches. Germline-derived CDR1 and CDR2 are SGHRS and YFSETQ. There are 18 residues in the CDR3. The CDR3 nucleotides read TGCGCCAGCAGCCAGATTGTAGGGCTAGCGGTGAACACCGGGGAGCTGTTTTTT. Translating gives CASSQIVGLAVNTGELFF.

Turning to this clone: The junction departs from the called germline gene at one end, perhaps through a read error. The chain has TRBV7-9 and TRBJ1-1, with D tentatively TRBD1 (5 bases). The CDR3 consists of 12 residues. The V gene's germline CDR1 is SEHNR and CDR2 FQNEAQ (reference sequence). CDR3 bases: TGTTCCAGCAGCTCACAGGCCACTGAAGCTTTCTTT. It translates to CSSSSQATEAFF. Looking up the rest from reference TRBV7-9 and TRBJ1-1 gives the full variable domain: DTGVSQNPRHKITKRGQNVTFRCDPISEHNRLYWYRQTLGQGPEFLTYFQNEAQLEKSRLLSDRFSAERPKGSFSTLEIQRTEQGDSAMYLCSSSSQATEAFFGQGTRLTVV.